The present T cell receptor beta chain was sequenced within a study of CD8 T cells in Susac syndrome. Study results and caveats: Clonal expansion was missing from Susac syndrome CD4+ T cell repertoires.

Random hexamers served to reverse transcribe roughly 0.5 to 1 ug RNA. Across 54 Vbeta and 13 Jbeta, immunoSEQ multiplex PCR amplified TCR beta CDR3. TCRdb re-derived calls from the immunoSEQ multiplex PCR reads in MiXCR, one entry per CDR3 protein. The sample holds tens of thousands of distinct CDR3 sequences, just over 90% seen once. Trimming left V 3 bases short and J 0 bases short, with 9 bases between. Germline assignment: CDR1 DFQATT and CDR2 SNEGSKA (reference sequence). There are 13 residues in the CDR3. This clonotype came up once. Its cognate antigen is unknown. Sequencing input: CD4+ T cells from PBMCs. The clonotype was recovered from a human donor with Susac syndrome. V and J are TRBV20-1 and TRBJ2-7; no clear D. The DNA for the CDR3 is TGCAGTGCTAGTAACGGGCCCTCCTACGAGCAGTACTTC. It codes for CSASNGPSYEQYF.